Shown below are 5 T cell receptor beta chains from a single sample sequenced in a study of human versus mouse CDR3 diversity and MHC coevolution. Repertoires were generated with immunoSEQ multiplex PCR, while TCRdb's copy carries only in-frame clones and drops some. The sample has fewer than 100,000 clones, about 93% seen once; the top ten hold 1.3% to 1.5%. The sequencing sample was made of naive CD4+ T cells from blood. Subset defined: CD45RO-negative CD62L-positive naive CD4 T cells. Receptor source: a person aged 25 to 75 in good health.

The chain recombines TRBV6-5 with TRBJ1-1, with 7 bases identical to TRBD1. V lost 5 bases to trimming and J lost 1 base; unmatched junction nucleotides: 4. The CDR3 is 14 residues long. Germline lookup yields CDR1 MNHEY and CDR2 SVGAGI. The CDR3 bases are TGTGCCAGCAGTCCCCAGGGGGGGAACACTGAAGCTTTCTTT. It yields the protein CASSPQGGNTEAFF.

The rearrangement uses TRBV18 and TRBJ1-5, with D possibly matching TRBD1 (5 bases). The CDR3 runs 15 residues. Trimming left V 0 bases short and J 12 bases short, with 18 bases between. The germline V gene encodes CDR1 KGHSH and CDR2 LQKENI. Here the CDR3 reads CASSPPNRNWKGQHF. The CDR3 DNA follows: TGTGCCAGCTCACCACCGAACAGGAATTGGAAGGGCCAGCATTTT. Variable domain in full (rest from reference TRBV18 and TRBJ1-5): NAGVMQNPRHLVRRRGQEARLRCSPMKGHSHVYWYRQLPEEGLKFMVYLQKENIIDESGMPKERFSAEFPKEGPSILRIQQVVRGDSAAYFCASSPPNRNWKGQHFGDGTRLSIL.

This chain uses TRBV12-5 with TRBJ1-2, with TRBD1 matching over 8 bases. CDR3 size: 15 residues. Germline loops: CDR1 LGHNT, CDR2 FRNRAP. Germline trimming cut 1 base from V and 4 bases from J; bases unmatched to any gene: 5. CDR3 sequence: CASGLGQGAGYGYTF. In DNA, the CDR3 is TGTGCTAGTGGTTTGGGCCAGGGGGCGGGCTATGGCTACACCTTC.

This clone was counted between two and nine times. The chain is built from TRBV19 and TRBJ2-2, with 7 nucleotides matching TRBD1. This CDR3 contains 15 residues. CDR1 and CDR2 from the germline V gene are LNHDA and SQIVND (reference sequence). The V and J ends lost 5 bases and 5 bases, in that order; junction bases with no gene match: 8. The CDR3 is CASSPTGLVTGELFF. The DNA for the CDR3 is TGTGCCAGTAGTCCGACAGGGTTGGTGACCGGGGAGCTGTTTTTT.

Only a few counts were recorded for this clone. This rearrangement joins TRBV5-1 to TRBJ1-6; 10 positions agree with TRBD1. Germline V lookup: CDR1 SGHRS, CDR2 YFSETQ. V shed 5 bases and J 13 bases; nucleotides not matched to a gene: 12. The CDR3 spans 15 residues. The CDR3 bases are TGCGCCAGCAGGGAGGGACAGGGGCTGTACGGGCCCCTCCACTTT. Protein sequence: CASREGQGLYGPLHF.